This section outlines one T cell receptor beta chain sequence together with its context. These data come from a study of blood T cell repertoires in COVID-19. Study overall: Collection of acute and convalescent COVID-19 samples took place in the United States, Italy and Spain. Sources were T cells, B-cell-depleted T cells, or PBMCs; the material itself was cDNA or gDNA.

How the authors handled the data: Reference gene primers were amplified, and this amplification served to estimate nucleated cell counts. Sequenced by immunoSEQ multiplex PCR; TCRdb stores in-frame clones only, minus some. For V, J and clone size, that table is used; D and trimming come from the DNA. This repertoire shows more than 85,000 clones, around 90% found once; its top ten account for about 1.9%. Seattle participants joined during active infection and were tracked over time. Trimming removed 2 bases at V and 3 bases at J, with 18 bases between. This CDR3 region has 16 residues. CDR1 is GTSNPN, CDR2 SVGIG, per germline (reference sequence).

The TCR was taken from a man aged 45-65 years with COVID-19, enrolled during active disease. The sequencing input was peripheral blood. The chain links TRBV30 to TRBJ2-3; a possible D gene is TRBD2 (7 bases). CDR3 DNA: TGTGCCTGGAGTCCCCCTTGGGGGGGGCGTACAGATACGCAGTATTTT. This sequence encodes CAWSPPWGGRTDTQYF.